This TCR beta chain was captured in a study of T cell repertoires in aging, cancer and after chemotherapy. Study summary: Six age groups, ranging from 30 or younger to 70 or older, included the donors.

This clonotype is labeled as medium-sized. Antigen unknown. Trimming took 2 bases from V and 5 from J, leaving 13 bases between them. CDR1 and CDR2 (germline): SQVTM, ANQGSEA. The CDR3 is 13 amino acids. Study-wide findings and caveats: Age-matched healthy donors had significantly more diverse, less clonal blood TCR repertoires than untreated cancer patients.

Rearranged V-D-J TRB sequences were amplified with a mixed TRB-A/B primer pool. Via MiXCR, TCRdb re-called the multiplex PCR reads, giving one row per CDR3 protein. Among around 9,600 distinct CDR3 sequences, approximately 40% were seen once, and the ten largest hold roughly 3.5%. The template was genomic DNA from peripheral blood, not RNA. The sample was blood. The chain links TRBV29-1 to TRBJ2-7; perhaps TRBD1 as D (6 bases). The receptor's source is a human donor in good health. The CDR3: CSVEQGYGDEQYF. CDR3 bases: TGCAGCGTTGAACAGGGGTACGGCGACGAGCAGTACTTC.